This TCR beta chain came from a study of blood T cell repertoires in COVID-19. Overall study: Collection of acute and convalescent COVID-19 samples took place in the United States, Italy and Spain.

In its sample, this clone was seen once. The CDR3 extends over 15 amino acids. J lost 6 bases, V lost 3 bases, and 2 bases had no gene match. CDR1 and CDR2 from the germline V gene are SEHNR and FQNEAQ (reference sequence). Per the authors' pipeline: Nucleated cell counts were estimated from reference gene primer amplification. The method was immunoSEQ multiplex PCR; TCRdb's version includes in-frame clones alone and lacks a portion of them. V and J calls and clone size are copied from that table; D and trimming were computed from the DNA. The repertoire has some 150,000 clones, about four fifths of them found once; the top ten carry roughly 2.2%.

This chain uses TRBV7-9 with TRBJ1-6, with 10 bases matching TRBD1. The TCR originated in an older man with acute or convalescent COVID-19. The sample was peripheral blood. The CDR3 DNA reads TGTGCCAGCAGCTTCGGGACAGGGGTTAATTCACCCCTCCACTTT. Translating gives CASSFGTGVNSPLHF. Full variable domain (remainder filled in from reference TRBV7-9 and TRBJ1-6): DTGVSQNPRHKITKRGQNVTFRCDPISEHNRLYWYRQTLGQGPEFLTYFQNEAQLEKSRLLSDRFSAERPKGSFSTLEIQRTEQGDSAMYLCASSFGTGVNSPLHFGNGTRLTVT.